These 19 T cell receptor beta chains were all obtained from the same sample, sequenced in a study of cytomegalovirus exposure and HLA in healthy donors. PCR amplification relied on 60 Vbeta primers (plus 13 Jbeta primers). Assay: immunoSEQ multiplex PCR; the TCRdb copy retains only in-frame clones and omits some. The sample gives more than 85,000 clones, about 80% of which show up once; approximately 2% is in the top ten. The sequenced sample was PBMCs. All receptors derive from a man between 25 and 39 years old in good health and CMV-seronegative.

This chain joins TRBV10-3 and TRBJ1-2; D unclear. Germline V gene sequence: CDR1 ENHRY, CDR2 SYGVKD. This CDR3 has 12 residues. V lost 4 bases and J 4 bases, leaving 7 bases between the germline ends. The CDR3 DNA is TGTGCCATCAGTGCCGGGGTCTATGGCTACACCTTC. Its protein is CAISAGVYGYTF.

The V and J genes are TRBV11-3 and TRBJ1-1; possible D gene TRBD1, 5 bases. This CDR3 region has 14 residues. The ends were cut back, 1 base at V and 2 bases at J, with 8 bases in the middle. The germline V gene encodes CDR1 SGHNT and CDR2 YENEEA. The CDR3 DNA follows: TGTGCCAGCAGCTTAGGGGGGGGAAACACTGAAGCTTTCTTT. It translates to CASSLGGGNTEAFF.

CDR3 amino acids: CSADRNTEAFF. CDR3 bases: TGCAGTGCTGACAGGAATACTGAAGCTTTCTTT. The chain joins TRBV20-1 to TRBJ1-1; tentatively, D is TRBD1 (6 bases). The CDR3 is 11 amino acids. V was cut by 5 bases and J by 5 bases, with 9 bases left in between. CDR1 is DFQATT, CDR2 SNEGSKA, per germline (reference sequence).

The V gene is TRBV18, the J gene TRBJ1-1; 7 bases match TRBD1. From germline, CDR1 is KGHSH and CDR2 LQKENI. This CDR3 contains 20 residues. With 0 bases clipped from V and 1 base from J, the junction kept 17 bases outside the gene matches. Written as DNA, the CDR3 is TGTGCCAGCTCACCACCGGACCCCTTCTCAGGGGGGAGATCGAACACTGAAGCTTTCTTT. The encoded protein is CASSPPDPFSGGRSNTEAFF.

In this sample, this clone turned up once. The genes are TRBV5-4 and TRBJ2-3, with 7 bases matching TRBD2. The CDR3 is 14 amino acids. Germline loops: CDR1 SGHNT, CDR2 YYREEE (reference sequence). V dropped 4 bases and J dropped 2; count of bases not matched to a gene: 4. CDR3 sequence: CASSRLAFTDTQYF. As DNA, the CDR3 is TGTGCCAGCAGCCGACTAGCTTTCACAGATACGCAGTATTTT.

The rearrangement links TRBV7-9 to TRBJ1-1; D is ambiguous. CDR3 length: 15 amino acids. V lost 1 base to trimming and J lost 0 bases, with 9 bases between them. CDR1 and CDR2 from the germline V gene are SEHNR and FQNEAQ (reference sequence). The CDR3 sequence: CASSLVMGLNTEAFF. The CDR3 nucleotides are TGTGCCAGCAGCTTAGTTATGGGCTTGAACACTGAAGCTTTCTTT.

The chain carries TRBV18 and TRBJ1-5; no definite D call. V lost 2 bases and J 2 bases, leaving 7 bases between the germline ends. The V gene's germline CDR1 is KGHSH and CDR2 LQKENI. The CDR3 sequence is 14 residues long. This CDR3 is CASSPGSGNQPQHF. The CDR3 nucleotides are TGTGCCAGCTCACCAGGGAGCGGCAATCAGCCCCAGCATTTT.

The CDR3 sequence is CASSLVSAGWGTEAFF. In DNA form, the CDR3 reads TGTGCCAGCAGCTTGGTGAGCGCGGGTTGGGGCACTGAAGCTTTCTTT. The chain employs TRBV5-6 and TRBJ1-1; D is unresolved. Germline values: CDR1 SGHDT, CDR2 YYEEEE. V shed 0 bases and J shed 4 bases, with 16 bases lying between them. This CDR3 is built from 16 residues.

The CDR3 sequence is CASSQYGGGYYEQYF. For the CDR3, the DNA is TGCGCCAGCAGCCAATACGGGGGGGGGTACTACGAGCAGTACTTC. This chain links TRBV4-3 with TRBJ2-7, with 8 bases aligning to TRBD2. Germline CDR1 is LGHNA and CDR2 is YSLEER. Trimming took 2 bases from V and 3 from J; bases not matched to a gene: 6. The CDR3 extends over 15 amino acids.

This chain connects TRBV19 to TRBJ1-5; D unresolved. This CDR3 contains 13 residues. V was shortened by 1 base and J by 2 bases, with 3 bases between the two germline ends. CDR1 LNHDA and CDR2 SQIVND come from the germline V gene (reference sequence). The CDR3 DNA is TGTGCCAGTAGTATAGTCGGCAATCAGCCCCAGCATTTT. Amino acid sequence: CASSIVGNQPQHF.

This clone came up a few times. CDR3 DNA sequence: TGCGCCAGCAGCTCACCGGGACTCTTATCAAGGTATTTT. Amino acids: CASSSPGLLSRYF. The J gene is TRBJ2-3, the V gene TRBV4-3; a possible D gene is TRBD2 (6 bases). CDR3 length: 13 amino acids. Trimming took 5 bases from V and 14 from J, leaving 20 bases between them. Germline loops: CDR1 LGHNA, CDR2 YSLEER.

This chain connects TRBV11-2 to TRBJ1-2, with D possibly being TRBD1 (5 bases). The CDR3 loop spans 15 amino acids. Per germline, CDR1 SGHAT and CDR2 FQNNGV. The V end lost 7 bases, the J end lost 2 bases, and 17 bases lay between the germline ends. The CDR3 sequence: CASTQWGTKNYGYTF. The CDR3 region has the DNA TGTGCCAGCACCCAGTGGGGCACTAAAAACTATGGCTACACCTTC. Supplemented by reference TRBV11-2 and TRBJ1-2, the full variable domain reads EAGVAQSPRYKIIEKRQSVAFWCNPISGHATLYWYQQILGQGPKLLIQFQNNGVVDDSQLPKDRFSAERLKGVDSTLKIQPAKLEDSAVYLCASTQWGTKNYGYTFGSGTRLTVV.

The V call is TRBV6-5, the J call TRBJ2-7; weak D call: TRBD2 (5 bases). V was shortened by 2 bases and J by 4 bases, with 12 bases between the two germline ends. This CDR3 has 14 residues. The germline CDR1 and CDR2 sequences are MNHEY and SVGAGI. The CDR3 nucleotides are TGTGCCAGCAGTTACAACCGGGAACGGTACGAGCAGTACTTC. Translated, it gives CASSYNRERYEQYF.

DNA of the CDR3: TGCAGCGTTGAACGACTAGCGGGGGCCTACGAGCAGTACTTC. Translating it yields CSVERLAGAYEQYF. V gene TRBV29-1 combines with J gene TRBJ2-7; the match to TRBD2 covers 12 bases. This CDR3 spans 14 amino acids. Trimming cost V 2 bases and J 2 bases; bases outside gene matches: 1. Germline V gene data show CDR1 as SQVTM and CDR2 as ANQGSEA.

The V gene is TRBV19, the J gene TRBJ1-1; a possible D gene is TRBD1 (5 bases). The CDR3 is 13 residues long. Germline V lookup: CDR1 LNHDA, CDR2 SQIVND (reference sequence). Trimming took 7 bases from V and 2 from J, leaving 11 bases between them. DNA of the CDR3: TGTGCCAGTACCATGACAGAAAACACTGAAGCTTTCTTT. Translated: CASTMTENTEAFF.

The rearrangement uses TRBV15 and TRBJ1-2, with D possibly being TRBD1 (6 bases). From germline, CDR1 is LNHNV and CDR2 YYDKDF (reference sequence). The CDR3 spans 14 residues. Trimming cost V 1 base and J 5 bases, with 11 bases left between them. In DNA form, the CDR3 reads TGTGCCACCAGCAGAGGACGCAGGGGTTATGGCTACACCTTC. Residues: CATSRGRRGYGYTF.

The J gene is TRBJ1-2, the V gene TRBV28, with D perhaps TRBD1 (5 bases). The V end was cut by 6 bases, the J end by 5 bases, with 13 bases between. Germline CDR1 and CDR2: MDHEN and SYDVKM. CDR3 size: 13 residues. CDR3 DNA sequence: TGTGCCAGCAGGGGGGAGGTGCGGTATGGCTACACCTTC. Protein sequence: CASRGEVRYGYTF.

Only a few counts were recorded for this clone. The rearrangement uses TRBV6-6 and TRBJ1-5; D perhaps matches TRBD1 (5 bases). In germline, CDR1 is MNHNY, CDR2 SVGAGI (reference sequence). The germline V and J ends were trimmed by 6 bases and 2 bases, with 11 bases remaining between them. The CDR3 loop spans 14 amino acids. The CDR3 reads CASRPGGGNQPQHF. As DNA, the CDR3 is TGTGCCAGCAGACCCGGGGGGGGCAATCAGCCCCAGCATTTT.

The chain links TRBV4-3 to TRBJ1-6; no definite D call. Germline V CDR1 and CDR2: LGHNA, YSLEER. V was pared by 0 bases and J by 0 bases, with 15 bases between. This CDR3 region has 19 residues. The CDR3 is CASSQETDGVSSYNSPLHF. The CDR3 nucleotides are TGCGCCAGCAGCCAAGAGACCGACGGGGTCAGCTCCTATAATTCACCCCTCCACTTT.